The 11 T cell receptor beta chains in this list originate from one sample, sequenced in a study of tumor-infiltrating lymphocytes in localized non-small cell lung cancer. Profiled with immunoSEQ multiplex PCR; TCRdb holds only in-frame clones, not every one. The sample comprises approximately 9,600 clones, around 76% of which are singletons, and about 19% rests with the top ten. Sequences were obtained from uninvolved lung tissue not adjacent to the tumor. Every receptor here comes from a human donor with non-small cell lung cancer.

This rearrangement joins TRBV4-3 to TRBJ2-1; a possible D gene is TRBD1 (5 bases). Deletions cut 0 bases from V and 4 bases from J, with 10 bases between. The CDR3 covers 15 residues. The germline V gene has CDR1 LGHNA and CDR2 YSLEER. CDR3 region: CASSQDIGAYNEQFF. The CDR3, as DNA: TGCGCCAGCAGCCAAGATATAGGGGCTTACAATGAGCAGTTCTTC.

The chain uses TRBV11-2 and TRBJ1-5; 8 bases agree with TRBD1. The CDR3 consists of 15 residues. J lost 0 bases, V lost 5 bases, and 3 bases had no gene match. Germline V CDR1 and CDR2: SGHAT, FQNNGV. CDR3 nucleotides: TGTGCCAGCAGCAGGACAGGGCGTAGCAATCAGCCCCAGCATTTT. Translating gives CASSRTGRSNQPQHF.

V is TRBV7-2 and J is TRBJ2-1, with D possibly being TRBD1 (6 bases). This CDR3 is built from 17 residues. Germline V lookup: CDR1 SGHTA, CDR2 FQGNSA. The V end lost 4 bases, the J end lost 8 bases, and 24 bases lay between the germline ends. CDR3 protein: CASSSGVGSISLDEQFF. The CDR3 DNA is TGTGCCAGCAGCTCAGGGGTGGGGAGTATTTCGCTGGATGAGCAGTTCTTC.

In this sample, this clone is hyperexpanded (1% or more). This chain joins TRBV19 and TRBJ2-2; the D is unclear. Trimming cost V 3 bases and J 7 bases, with 9 bases left between them. Germline V gene sequence: CDR1 LNHDA, CDR2 SQIVND (reference sequence). The CDR3 loop spans 13 amino acids. CDR3 region: CASSIFRNGELFF. In DNA, the CDR3 is TGTGCCAGTAGTATTTTTAGGAACGGGGAGCTGTTTTTT.

A word on this clone: An end of the junction differs from the germline gene, which may be a read error. The sample contains more than one DNA sequence encoding this CDR3. The chain links TRBV10-2 to TRBJ1-5, with a weak D call TRBD1 (6 bases). This CDR3 region has 15 residues. Germline CDR1 is WSHSY and CDR2 is SAAADI. The CDR3 spells CASSDLQGLDQPQHF. CDR3 DNA sequence: TGCGCTAGCAGTGATTTACAGGGTTTAGATCAGCCCCAGCATTTT.

V is TRBV2 and J is TRBJ1-1; D unresolved. V was shortened by 6 bases and J by 10 bases, with 18 bases between the two germline ends. Germline V gene sequence: CDR1 SNHLY, CDR2 FYNNEI. The CDR3 loop spans 13 amino acids. The CDR3 DNA reads TGTGCCAGCAGGACCGAGATGGGTGGTGGAGCTTTCTTT. Residues: CASRTEMGGGAFF. Using reference TRBV2 and TRBJ1-1 for the parts outside the CDR3, the full variable domain is EPEVTQTPSHQVTQMGQEVILRCVPISNHLYFYWYRQILGQKVEFLVSFYNNEISEKSEIFDDQFSVERPDGSNFTLKIRSTKLEDSAMYFCASRTEMGGGAFFGQGTRLTVV.

V usage is TRBV25-1 and J usage is TRBJ2-3, with a tentative D call TRBD1 (6 bases). Trimming removed 6 bases from V and 6 bases from J, with 13 bases in between. The CDR3 has 13 residues. Germline CDR1 and CDR2: MGHDK and SYGVNS. The CDR3 nucleotides are TGTGCCAGCAGCCACAGGGTCGGGGATACGCAGTATTTT. Translation: CASSHRVGDTQYF.

In DNA form, the CDR3 reads TGTGCCAGCAGTCAAACTTTAGGGGGCCTCGTAAACACCATATATTTT. This codes for CASSQTLGGLVNTIYF. The rearrangement links TRBV5-6 to TRBJ1-3; 7 bases align to TRBD1. This CDR3 has 16 amino acids. Germline V gene lookup returns CDR1 SGHDT and CDR2 YYEEEE. The trim removed 5 bases at V and 6 bases at J, leaving 14 bases unmatched.

Turning to this clone: Different DNA sequences within this sample yield the same CDR3. V usage is TRBV30 and J usage is TRBJ2-6; D possibly corresponds to TRBD1 (6 bases). V was shortened by 5 bases and J by 3 bases, with 20 bases between the two germline ends. Germline CDR1 is GTSNPN and CDR2 is SVGIG (reference sequence). The CDR3 contains 17 residues. CDR3 nucleotides: TGTGCCTGGGCACCGGGACAAGGGGCATATGGGGCCAACGTCCTGACTTTC. Protein: CAWAPGQGAYGANVLTF.

The count of this clone is one. V is TRBV6-1 and J is TRBJ1-5; TRBD1 agrees at 9 bases. The CDR3 loop spans 15 amino acids. CDR1 is MNHNS and CDR2 is SASEGT in the germline V gene. V shed 6 bases and J 2 bases; nucleotides not matched to a gene: 5. The CDR3 region is CASSPDRGGNQPQHF. The CDR3 nucleotides read TGTGCCAGCAGCCCGGACAGGGGAGGCAATCAGCCCCAGCATTTT.

The chain links TRBV2 to TRBJ1-1, with unresolved D. The V gene's germline CDR1 is SNHLY and CDR2 FYNNEI. CDR3 length equals 14 residues. Trimming stripped 0 bases from V and 2 bases from J, with 7 bases between. The CDR3 sequence: CASSEAGRNTEAFF. Written as DNA, the CDR3 is TGTGCCAGCAGTGAAGCGGGCCGTAACACTGAAGCTTTCTTT.